The next 8 T cell receptor beta chains were all read from a single sample in a study of T-cell memory formation after mild COVID-19. TCRdb independently ran MiXCR on the 5' RACE reads; one entry per CDR3 protein. Among about 500,000 distinct CDR3 sequences listed, about a fifth were seen once. Sequencing was done on a sample of PBMCs or a T cell subset sorted from them (not recorded which). The source is an adult woman who had mild COVID-19 (a few samples of this study predate the infection). Cell type and time point are not known.

The chain recombines TRBV4-1 with TRBJ2-7; tentatively, D is TRBD2 (5 bases). CDR3 length equals 13 residues. V was clipped by 4 bases and J by 2 bases, with 9 bases between them. Germline V gene sequence: CDR1 MGHRA, CDR2 YSYEKL. CDR3 sequence: CASSPTEAYEQYF. CDR3 nucleotides: TGCGCCAGCAGCCCAACGGAGGCCTACGAGCAGTACTTC.

This clonotype was seen a handful of times. V usage is TRBV19 and J usage is TRBJ2-1; 9 positions match TRBD2. Germline CDR1 and CDR2: LNHDA and SQIVND (reference sequence). This CDR3 comprises 17 residues. V trimming: 3 bases; J trimming: 7 bases; junction bases outside the gene matches: 13. CDR3 coding DNA: TGTGCCAGTAGTATTCTTCCTAGCGGGGCCCCTGATAATGAGCAGTTCTTC. Translation gives CASSILPSGAPDNEQFF.

This chain links TRBV20-1 with TRBJ2-2; perhaps TRBD1 as D (6 bases). Deletions cut 4 bases from V and 6 bases from J, with 12 bases between. This CDR3 has 13 amino acids. CDR1 and CDR2 from the germline V gene are DFQATT and SNEGSKA (reference sequence). Here the CDR3 DNA reads TGCAGTGCTACGAGGACAGTGGCCGGGGAGCTGTTTTTT. The encoded protein is CSATRTVAGELFF.

This rearrangement joins TRBV7-9 to TRBJ2-4; D is ambiguous. The CDR3 length is 14 residues. Germline values: CDR1 SEHNR, CDR2 FQNEAQ (reference sequence). Trimming removed 9 bases at V and 14 bases at J, with 26 bases between. The CDR3 DNA follows: TGTGCCAGACTGCCATCTTGCTGGCCCTCTCGAGAGTACTTC. It yields the protein CARLPSCWPSREYF.

A few counts support this clonotype. This chain connects TRBV6-2 or TRBV6-3 to TRBJ2-1, with TRBD2 matching over 7 bases. The germline CDR1 and CDR2 sequences are MNHEY and SVGEGT. The CDR3 loop spans 13 amino acids. V shed 6 bases, J shed 7 bases, and the junction held 6 bases outside the gene matches. Written as DNA, the CDR3 is TGTGCCAGCAGCGGACTAGTTTGGAATGAGCAGTTCTTC. Protein sequence: CASSGLVWNEQFF.

The CDR3, as DNA: TGTGCCAGCAGGGAAGCGGGAGTCGGGACAGATACGCAGTATTTT. It codes for CASREAGVGTDTQYF. V gene TRBV6-5 combines with J gene TRBJ2-3, with 8 bases lining up with TRBD2. The CDR3 covers 15 residues. J was trimmed by 3 bases and V by 6 bases; bases with no gene match: 8. CDR1 and CDR2 from the germline V gene are MNHEY and SVGAGI.

The V and J genes are TRBV7-9 and TRBJ1-1; 9 bases fit TRBD1. The V and J ends lost 6 bases and 3 bases, in that order; junction bases with no gene match: 2. The germline V gene encodes CDR1 SEHNR and CDR2 FQNEAQ (reference sequence). The length of the CDR3 is 13 residues. This chain's CDR3 is CASRQGADTEAFF. CDR3 sequence (DNA): TGTGCCAGCAGACAGGGGGCCGACACTGAAGCTTTCTTT. The full variable domain, rest sourced from reference TRBV7-9 and TRBJ1-1, is DTGVSQNPRHKITKRGQNVTFRCDPISEHNRLYWYRQTLGQGPEFLTYFQNEAQLEKSRLLSDRFSAERPKGSFSTLEIQRTEQGDSAMYLCASRQGADTEAFFGQGTRLTVV.

This chain links TRBV7-8 with TRBJ2-3, with TRBD2 identical over 10 bases. This CDR3 is built from 15 residues. J gave up 5 bases and V 2 bases, and 4 bases lay outside the gene matches. From germline, CDR1 is SGHVS and CDR2 FQNEAQ. The CDR3 coding sequence is TGTGCCAGCAGCTTACAGCGGGGGGGCCGAGATACGCAGTATTTT. Amino acid sequence: CASSLQRGGRDTQYF.